What follows are 32 T cell receptor beta chains derived from one specimen sequenced in a study of T cell responses to AZD1222 COVID-19 vaccine. Repertoires were generated with immunoSEQ multiplex PCR, while TCRdb's copy carries only in-frame clones and drops some. This sample carries around 120,000 clones, 86% of them seen once, and the ten largest clones take approximately 7.6%. The sequences come from peripheral blood, collected on day 0 of AZD1222 vaccination. These receptors were taken from an adult in good health.

This sequence joins TRBV19 and TRBJ1-6; no definite D call. Trimming left V 7 bases short and J 9 bases short, with 13 bases between. This CDR3 region has 13 residues. Germline CDR1 reads LNHDA; CDR2 reads SQIVND (reference sequence). CDR3 nucleotide sequence: TGTGCCAGTATTTCCACTAACGGTTCACCCCTCCACTTT. Translated, it gives CASISTNGSPLHF.

CDR3 amino acids: CASSLAGQGAYGYTF. The CDR3 DNA is TGTGCCAGCAGCTTGGCCGGACAGGGGGCCTATGGCTACACCTTC. This rearrangement joins TRBV5-4 to TRBJ1-2; 11 nucleotides line up with TRBD1. The CDR3 loop spans 15 amino acids. J lost 4 bases, V lost 0 bases, and 2 bases had no gene match. CDR1 SGHNT and CDR2 YYREEE come from the germline V gene (reference sequence).

The CDR3 here is CSVDRSGQGSEAFF. CDR3 bases: TGCAGCGTTGACCGATCGGGACAGGGGTCTGAAGCTTTCTTT. V is TRBV29-1 and J is TRBJ1-1; 10 bases are shared with TRBD1. This CDR3 has 14 residues. The junction had 7 bases not matched to a gene; V was cut back by 3 bases and J by 6 bases. Germline CDR1 reads SQVTM; CDR2 reads ANQGSEA.

The V and J genes are TRBV11-1 and TRBJ2-1; D unresolved. This CDR3 has 16 amino acids. From germline, CDR1 is SGHAT and CDR2 FQDESV (reference sequence). V was pared by 5 bases and J by 0 bases, with 14 bases between. The CDR3 DNA sequence: TGTGCCAGCAGCGCAACAGCATTGAGCTCCTACAATGAGCAGTTCTTC. It yields the protein CASSATALSSYNEQFF.

The rearrangement joins TRBV25-1 to TRBJ2-5; 8 bases agree with TRBD1. The V segment lost 5 bases and the J segment 5 bases; nucleotides outside the gene matches: 7. This CDR3 has 14 amino acids. Germline V gives CDR1 MGHDK, CDR2 SYGVNS. Written as DNA, the CDR3 is TGTGCCAGCAGTAACCCAGGGGGCGCGGAGACCCAGTACTTC. Protein: CASSNPGGAETQYF.

The table lists this clone with many counts. Different DNA sequences within this sample yield the same CDR3. V usage is TRBV4-2 and J usage is TRBJ2-7; 10 nucleotides match TRBD1. CDR1 and CDR2 (germline): LGHNA, YNFKEQ. The CDR3 covers 14 residues. V shed 3 bases, J shed 2 bases, and the junction held 1 base outside the gene matches. CDR3 sequence (DNA): TGTGCCAGCAGCCAGGGACAGGGGACCTACGAGCAGTACTTC. It codes for CASSQGQGTYEQYF.

The chain employs TRBV6-2 or TRBV6-3 and TRBJ2-4, with 7 bases matching TRBD1. In germline, CDR1 is MNHEY, CDR2 SVGEGT. There are 15 residues in the CDR3. Losses at the gene ends were 4 bases for V and 5 bases for J; bases not matched to a gene: 8. The CDR3 nucleotides are TGTGCCAGCAGTTTGAGCCGGGACAGAGAAAACATTCAGTACTTC. It is translated as CASSLSRDRENIQYF.

J is TRBJ1-4 and V is TRBV7-9; D is uncertain. With 0 bases removed from V and 4 bases from J, the gap between germline ends came to 9 bases. Germline assignment: CDR1 SEHNR and CDR2 FQNEAQ (reference sequence). This CDR3 region has 15 residues. The DNA of the CDR3 is TGTGCCAGCAGCTTAGCGGCCGGCGGTAATGAAAAACTGTTTTTT. Translated: CASSLAAGGNEKLFF. The full variable domain, with the rest looked up from reference TRBV7-9 and TRBJ1-4, is DTGVSQNPRHKITKRGQNVTFRCDPISEHNRLYWYRQTLGQGPEFLTYFQNEAQLEKSRLLSDRFSAERPKGSFSTLEIQRTEQGDSAMYLCASSLAAGGNEKLFFGSGTQLSVL.

This clone showed up just a few times. The chain carries TRBV29-1 and TRBJ2-1; D possibly uses TRBD1 or TRBD2 (5 bases each). The CDR3 is 13 residues long. Per the germline V gene, CDR1 is SQVTM and CDR2 is ANQGSEA. The CDR3 region is CIATGLSYNEQFF. In DNA form, the CDR3 reads TGCATCGCAACAGGACTCTCCTACAATGAGCAGTTCTTC.

This clone came up once. The gene calls are TRBV18 and TRBJ2-7, with D hard to call. CDR1 KGHSH and CDR2 LQKENI come from the germline V gene. This CDR3 contains 13 residues. V was clipped by 5 bases and J by 3 bases, with 11 bases between them. This CDR3 is CASSSSPGYEQYF. The DNA for the CDR3 is TGTGCCAGCTCATCGTCACCGGGCTACGAGCAGTACTTC.

The V and J genes are TRBV7-2 and TRBJ2-5; D perhaps matches TRBD1 (5 bases). This CDR3 contains 14 residues. The V end was cut by 2 bases, the J end by 2 bases, with 9 bases between. CDR1 is SGHTA, CDR2 FQGNSA, per germline. Written as DNA, the CDR3 is TGTGCCAGCAGCTTAATAGGACAACAAGAGACCCAGTACTTC. Translating gives CASSLIGQQETQYF.

V and J are TRBV28 and TRBJ2-1; TRBD1 agrees at 7 bases. Trimming cost V 5 bases and J 8 bases; bases outside gene matches: 9. This CDR3 spans 14 amino acids. Per the germline V gene, CDR1 is MDHEN and CDR2 is SYDVKM. The CDR3 nucleotides are TGTGCCAGCAGTCCTCTTCACAGGGGTGATGAGCAGTTCTTC. It is translated as CASSPLHRGDEQFF. Using reference TRBV28 and TRBJ2-1 for the parts outside the CDR3, the full variable domain is DVKVTQSSRYLVKRTGEKVFLECVQDMDHENMFWYRQDPGLGLRLIYFSYDVKMKEKGDIPEGYSVSREKKERFSLILESASTNQTSMYLCASSPLHRGDEQFFGPGTRLTVL.

V usage is TRBV9 and J usage is TRBJ2-7; possible D gene TRBD1, 5 bases. Trimming pared 0 bases from V and 3 bases from J, leaving 13 bases between. The CDR3 has 15 amino acids. Looked up from germline, CDR1 is SGDLS and CDR2 is YYNGEE. The chain's CDR3 is CASSVGSSRDYEQYF. Here the CDR3 DNA reads TGTGCCAGCAGCGTAGGGTCCAGCAGGGACTACGAGCAGTACTTC.

The rearrangement links TRBV10-3 to TRBJ1-1; maybe TRBD1 (6 bases). The V gene's germline CDR1 is ENHRY and CDR2 SYGVKD. The ends were cut back, 6 bases at V and 8 bases at J, with 19 bases in the middle. This CDR3 comprises 14 residues. DNA for the CDR3: TGTGCCATCAGAGCAGGGGTGGGGGTCGGGGAAGCTTTCTTT. It yields the protein CAIRAGVGVGEAFF.

This chain connects TRBV7-2 to TRBJ2-2, with D hard to call. CDR1 and CDR2 (germline): SGHTA, FQGNSA. This CDR3 has 15 amino acids. Trimming took 1 base from V and 0 from J, leaving 6 bases between them. CDR3 loop: CASSLGGANTGELFF. The CDR3 nucleotides read TGTGCCAGCAGCTTAGGAGGAGCGAACACCGGGGAGCTGTTTTTT.

The genes are TRBV7-2 and TRBJ2-6; D is unclear. This CDR3 contains 17 residues. Trimming left V 5 bases short and J 0 bases short, with 14 bases between. Germline lookup yields CDR1 SGHTA and CDR2 FQGNSA. The CDR3 loop is CASSTMTFLSGANVLTF. CDR3 coding DNA: TGTGCCAGCAGCACTATGACGTTCCTCTCTGGGGCCAACGTCCTGACTTTC. Based on the CDR3 plus reference TRBV7-2 and TRBJ2-6, the full variable domain is GAGVSQSPSNKVTEKGKDVELRCDPISGHTALYWYRQSLGQGLEFLIYFQGNSAPDKSGLPSDRFSAERTGGSVSTLTIQRTQQEDSAVYLCASSTMTFLSGANVLTFGAGSRLTVL.

The V gene is TRBV7-2, the J gene TRBJ1-5, with a weak D call TRBD1 (5 bases). V dropped 5 bases and J dropped 0 bases, with 17 bases sitting between them. CDR1 is SGHTA, CDR2 FQGNSA, per germline. The CDR3 extends over 17 amino acids. The CDR3: CASSHKGQSYSNQPQHF. The CDR3 nucleotides are TGTGCCAGCAGCCATAAGGGGCAGTCCTATAGCAATCAGCCCCAGCATTTT.

The CDR3 nucleotides are TGTGCCAGCACCCCCGCGGCGGGGGCCAACACAGATACGCAGTATTTT. It is translated as CASTPAAGANTDTQYF. This chain joins TRBV6-6 and TRBJ2-3, with TRBD2 as a possible D gene (7 bases). This CDR3 comprises 16 residues. The V and J ends lost 7 bases and 2 bases respectively, with 19 bases between them. Germline values: CDR1 MNHNY, CDR2 SVGAGI (reference sequence).

V gene TRBV6-5 combines with J gene TRBJ1-2; D not resolved. Germline values: CDR1 MNHEY, CDR2 SVGAGI. V gave up 6 bases and J gave up 8 bases, with 19 bases separating them. This CDR3 spans 14 amino acids. Here the CDR3 DNA reads TGTGCCAGCAGAGAGAGGGCCCCTTCCGACGGCTACACCTTC. It encodes CASRERAPSDGYTF.

The chain carries TRBV6-1 and TRBJ1-1; 7 bases match TRBD1. This CDR3 has 13 residues. The germline gives CDR1 MNHNS, CDR2 SASEGT. The junction had 9 bases not matched to a gene; V was cut back by 9 bases and J by 5 bases. Here the CDR3 reads CASRDSSWTEAFF. DNA of the CDR3: TGTGCCAGTAGGGACAGCAGCTGGACTGAAGCTTTCTTT.

The V and J genes are TRBV2 and TRBJ2-5, with 13 bases lining up with TRBD2. Unmatched junction bases numbered 4, after V lost 2 bases and J lost 4 bases. CDR3 length: 16 residues. Looked up from germline, CDR1 is SNHLY and CDR2 is FYNNEI. The CDR3 DNA reads as TGTGCCAGCAGTGAACCTCGACTAGCGGGAGGAGAGACCCAGTACTTC. It specifies CASSEPRLAGGETQYF.

The chain employs TRBV4-1 and TRBJ2-1; 7 bases map to TRBD2. In germline, CDR1 is MGHRA, CDR2 YSYEKL. CDR3 size: 17 residues. Losses at the gene ends were 1 base for V and 5 bases for J; bases not matched to a gene: 11. The CDR3 nucleotides read TGCGCCAGCAGCCAAGCAACCAACACTCTAGCGGACAATGAGCAGTTCTTC. This sequence encodes CASSQATNTLADNEQFF.

The chain links TRBV2 to TRBJ1-4; TRBD1 agrees at 7 bases. J gave up 3 bases and V 3 bases, and 4 bases lay outside the gene matches. The CDR3 length is 15 residues. Germline CDR1 SNHLY, CDR2 FYNNEI. DNA of the CDR3: TGTGCCAGCAGTGAGGCAGGGGGGCCTAATGAAAAACTGTTTTTT. Its protein product is CASSEAGGPNEKLFF.

This clone was seen only once. The chain uses TRBV20-1 and TRBJ2-3; unclear D gene. Germline V gene data show CDR1 as DFQATT and CDR2 as SNEGSKA (reference sequence). CDR3 length: 11 amino acids. Trimming pared 5 bases from V and 2 bases from J, leaving 5 bases between. The CDR3 DNA is TGCAGTGCTGATAACACAGATACGCAGTATTTT. Translation gives CSADNTDTQYF.

The chain is built from TRBV27 and TRBJ2-1; 8 nucleotides align to TRBD2. V shed 5 bases, J shed 4 bases, and the junction held 31 bases outside the gene matches. Per the germline V gene, CDR1 is MNHEY and CDR2 is SMNVEV (reference sequence). The CDR3 runs 23 residues. The CDR3, as DNA: TGTGCCAGCAGTCCACAGAGAGACAGCAACCTAGGGTTAGCGGGATGGTGGTACAATGAGCAGTTCTTC. It specifies CASSPQRDSNLGLAGWWYNEQFF.

V gene TRBV6-5 combines with J gene TRBJ1-1; the match to TRBD1 covers 7 bases. In germline, CDR1 is MNHEY, CDR2 SVGAGI. CDR3 length: 14 residues. The J segment lost 0 bases and the V segment lost 6 bases, leaving 4 bases of the junction unmatched. The DNA of the CDR3 is TGTGCCAGCAGGGGGGACAGTTTGAACACTGAAGCTTTCTTT. Residues: CASRGDSLNTEAFF.

The rearrangement uses TRBV27 and TRBJ1-4; 7 nucleotides align to TRBD1. The V gene's germline CDR1 is MNHEY and CDR2 SMNVEV (reference sequence). The CDR3 spans 13 residues. With V trimmed by 6 bases and J by 8 bases, 6 bases remained unmatched. The DNA of the CDR3 is TGTGCCAGCAGCCGACAGGGTGTGGAAAAACTGTTTTTT. This gives the protein CASSRQGVEKLFF.

This rearrangement joins TRBV28 to TRBJ2-7; D tentatively reads TRBD1 or TRBD2 (5 bases each). Looked up from germline, CDR1 is MDHEN and CDR2 is SYDVKM. V lost 2 bases to trimming and J lost 5 bases, with 13 bases between them. The length of the CDR3 is 14 residues. CDR3 amino acids: CASSLPGTPHEQYF. CDR3 DNA sequence: TGTGCCAGCAGTTTACCGGGGACCCCCCACGAGCAGTACTTC.

This chain uses TRBV11-2 with TRBJ2-7; 7 positions match TRBD2. V lost 8 bases, J lost 1 base, and 11 bases stayed unmatched. Per the germline V gene, CDR1 is SGHAT and CDR2 is FQNNGV. The CDR3 has 15 residues. The CDR3 nucleotides read TGTGCCAGCGGTAGGGCTGGGGGGGGTTCCTACGAGCAGTACTTC. Its translation: CASGRAGGGSYEQYF.

This clone was recorded a few times. This chain links TRBV27 with TRBJ2-1; 11 bases align to TRBD2. J lost 0 bases, V lost 7 bases, and 17 bases had no gene match. Germline loops: CDR1 MNHEY, CDR2 SMNVEV (reference sequence). This CDR3 has 20 residues. In nucleotides, the CDR3 is TGTGCCAGCACCACTCCGACTAGCGGGGTTGCCCCGGGCTCCTACAATGAGCAGTTCTTC. It translates to CASTTPTSGVAPGSYNEQFF.

The CDR3 loop reads CASNIVDRGGNTIYF. The CDR3 DNA is TGTGCCAGCAACATTGTGGACAGGGGTGGAAACACCATATATTTT. The rearrangement joins TRBV7-9 to TRBJ1-3; 9 nucleotides match TRBD1. V was pared by 7 bases and J by 3 bases, with 7 bases of the junction left unmatched. This CDR3 spans 15 amino acids. Germline V gives CDR1 SEHNR, CDR2 FQNEAQ (reference sequence).

This clone appeared once. The chain combines TRBV27 with TRBJ2-7; 9 bases align to TRBD1. Germline CDR1 reads MNHEY; CDR2 reads SMNVEV (reference sequence). The CDR3 totals 13 residues. V dropped 9 bases and J dropped 6; count of bases not matched to a gene: 9. The CDR3 loop is CARDRDRESEQYF. CDR3 sequence (DNA): TGTGCCAGAGACCGGGACAGGGAATCCGAGCAGTACTTC.